The source of this T cell receptor beta chain is a study of T cell repertoires in cytomegalovirus infection. Turning to this clonotype: Antigen: not known.

V lost 5 bases and J lost 4, with 11 bases in between. The CDR3 loop spans 13 amino acids. General observations from the study: Cumulative public TCR beta family frequency identified carriers of CMV plus the relevant HLA. HLA-C-restricted CMV-specific TCR beta clonotypes were dominant in the ex vivo response.

TCRdb called the reads again in MiXCR, with one record for every CDR3 protein. Among roughly 990,000 distinct CDR3 sequences listed, around 31% were seen once. This rearrangement joins TRBV12-3 or TRBV12-4 to TRBJ1-2; D unresolved. Sequencing was performed on cultured CD8+ T cells from PBMCs, taken from culture after CMV antigen stimulation. This clonotype was obtained from a human donor in good health (CMV status not recorded). Some clones in this sample may be carry-over from other donors' samples. CDR3 amino acids: CASSPTLVYGYTF. The CDR3 region has the DNA TGTGCCAGCAGTCCGACGTTGGTCTATGGCTACACCTTC.